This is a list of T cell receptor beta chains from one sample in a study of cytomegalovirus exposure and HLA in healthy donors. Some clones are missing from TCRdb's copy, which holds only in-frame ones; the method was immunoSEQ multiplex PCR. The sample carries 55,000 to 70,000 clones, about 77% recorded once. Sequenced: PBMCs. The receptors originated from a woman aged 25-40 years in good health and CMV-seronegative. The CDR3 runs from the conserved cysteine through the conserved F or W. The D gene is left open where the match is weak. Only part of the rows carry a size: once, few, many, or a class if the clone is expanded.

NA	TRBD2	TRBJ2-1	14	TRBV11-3	CASSRRGLADEQFF	TGTGCCAGCAGCCGGCGTGGACTAGCCGATGAGCAGTTCTTC
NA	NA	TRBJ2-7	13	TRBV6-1	CASSEGTKSEQYF	TGTGCCAGCAGTGAAGGGACAAAGAGCGAGCAGTACTTC
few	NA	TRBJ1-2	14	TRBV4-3	CASSQDGQMYGYTF	TGCGCCAGCAGCCAAGATGGGCAGATGTATGGCTACACCTTC
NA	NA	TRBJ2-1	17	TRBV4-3	CASSQDNSASSYNEQFF	TGCGCCAGCAGCCAAGATAATAGCGCCTCCTCCTACAATGAGCAGTTCTTC
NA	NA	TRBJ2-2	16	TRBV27	CASSPSLGQITGELFF	TGTGCCAGCAGTCCATCCCTCGGACAAATCACCGGGGAGCTGTTTTTT
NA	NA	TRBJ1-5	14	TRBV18	CASSPVADNQPQHF	TGTGCCAGCTCACCGGTGGCAGATAATCAGCCCCAGCATTTT
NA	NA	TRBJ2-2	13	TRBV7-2	CASSFQNLGELFF	TGTGCCAGCAGCTTTCAGAATCTCGGGGAGCTGTTTTTT
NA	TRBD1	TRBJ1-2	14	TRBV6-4	CASKPGQDNYGYTF	TGTGCCAGCAAACCGGGACAGGATAACTATGGCTACACCTTC
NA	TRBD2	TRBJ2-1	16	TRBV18	CASSRGGTPPYNEQFF	TGTGCCAGCTCACGGGGGGGGACTCCCCCCTACAATGAGCAGTTCTTC
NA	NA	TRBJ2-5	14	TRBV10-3	CAISEPDSQETQYF	TGTGCCATCAGTGAGCCGGACTCCCAAGAGACCCAGTACTTC
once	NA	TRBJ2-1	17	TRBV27	CASSLWARRTPYNEQFF	TGTGCCAGCAGTTTATGGGCCCGGCGAACACCTTACAATGAGCAGTTCTTC
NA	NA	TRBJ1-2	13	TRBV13	CASSLGRGYGYTF	TGTGCCAGCAGCTTAGGGCGGGGCTATGGCTACACCTTC
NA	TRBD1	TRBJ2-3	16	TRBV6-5	CASSYDFGTGTDTQYF	TGTGCCAGCAGTTACGATTTTGGGACAGGGACAGATACGCAGTATTTT
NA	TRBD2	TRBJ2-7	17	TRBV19	CASSPRTSGNYSYEQYF	TGTGCCAGTAGTCCAAGGACTAGCGGGAATTATTCCTACGAGCAGTACTTC
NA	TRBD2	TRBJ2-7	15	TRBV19	CASSPRLAGSPEQYF	TGTGCCAGTAGTCCCCGACTAGCGGGATCCCCCGAGCAGTACTTC
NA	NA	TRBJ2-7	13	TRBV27	CASSLYLGGEQYF	TGTGCCAGCAGTTTATACCTCGGTGGCGAGCAGTACTTC
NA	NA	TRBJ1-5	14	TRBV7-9	CASSQGEGNQPQHF	TGTGCCAGCAGTCAGGGTGAGGGCAATCAGCCCCAGCATTTT
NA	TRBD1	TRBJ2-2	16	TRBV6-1	CASSEATGSVTGELFF	TGTGCCAGCAGTGAGGCGACAGGGTCGGTCACCGGGGAGCTGTTTTTT
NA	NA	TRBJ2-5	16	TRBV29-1	CSVRYEAGSNRETQYF	TGCAGCGTTCGTTACGAGGCGGGGAGCAATAGGGAGACCCAGTACTTC
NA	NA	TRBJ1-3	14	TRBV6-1	CASRAGKLRNTIYF	TGTGCCAGCAGGGCCGGGAAACTAAGAAACACCATATATTTT
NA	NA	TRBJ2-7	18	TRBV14	CASSHDTLRTGRAYEQYF	TGTGCCAGCAGCCATGATACCCTTCGGACAGGGAGGGCCTACGAGCAGTACTTC
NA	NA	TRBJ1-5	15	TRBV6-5	CASSPGVNGNQPQHF	TGTGCCAGCAGTCCAGGGGTTAACGGCAATCAGCCCCAGCATTTT
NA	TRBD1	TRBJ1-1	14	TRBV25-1	CASTPGTENTEAFF	TGTGCCAGCACCCCAGGGACAGAGAACACTGAAGCTTTCTTT
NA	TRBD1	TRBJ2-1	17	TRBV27	CASSSLPGQGARNEQFF	TGTGCCAGCAGTTCTCTCCCGGGACAGGGGGCGCGGAATGAGCAGTTCTTC
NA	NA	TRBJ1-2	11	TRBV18	CASSVATGYTF	TGTGCCAGCTCCGTGGCCACTGGCTACACCTTC
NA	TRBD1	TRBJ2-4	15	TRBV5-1	CASSTLQGAQNIQYF	TGCGCCAGCAGCACCCTACAGGGGGCGCAAAACATTCAGTACTTC
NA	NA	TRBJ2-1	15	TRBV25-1	CASSAQDYSYNEQFF	TGTGCCAGCAGTGCTCAGGACTACTCCTACAATGAGCAGTTCTTC
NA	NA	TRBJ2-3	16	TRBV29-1	CSVVIAYRAITDTQYF	TGCAGCGTTGTAATCGCCTACAGGGCCATCACAGATACGCAGTATTTT
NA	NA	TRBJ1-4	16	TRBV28	CASNGVDLLWGEKLFF	TGTGCCAGCAACGGGGTAGACCTACTATGGGGTGAAAAACTGTTTTTT
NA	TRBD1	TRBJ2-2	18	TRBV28	CASSFRGRGTQHTGELFF	TGTGCCAGCAGTTTTAGAGGCAGGGGGACCCAGCACACCGGGGAGCTGTTTTTT
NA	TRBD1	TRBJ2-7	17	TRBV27	CASSSPLVPGQPYEQYF	TGTGCCAGCAGTTCTCCCTTAGTACCGGGACAGCCCTACGAGCAGTACTTC
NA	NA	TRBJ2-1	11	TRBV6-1	CASSEGLEQFF	TGTGCCAGCAGTGAGGGACTTGAGCAGTTCTTC
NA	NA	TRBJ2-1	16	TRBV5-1	CASSYDSIEAYNEQFF	TGCGCCAGCAGCTATGACTCCATCGAAGCCTACAATGAGCAGTTCTTC
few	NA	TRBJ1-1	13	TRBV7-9	CASRFRLNTEAFF	TGTGCCAGCAGGTTCCGGTTGAACACTGAAGCTTTCTTT
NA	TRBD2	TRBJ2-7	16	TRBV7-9	CSSSPGVGEGPYEQYF	TGTTCCAGCAGCCCGGGCGTGGGGGAGGGTCCCTACGAGCAGTACTTC
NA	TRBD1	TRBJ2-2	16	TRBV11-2	CASSPSRDRGTGELFF	TGTGCCAGCAGCCCTTCCCGGGACAGGGGTACCGGGGAGCTGTTTTTT
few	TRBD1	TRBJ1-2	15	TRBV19	CASADREAFSNGYTF	TGTGCCAGTGCCGACAGGGAGGCCTTCTCGAATGGCTACACCTTC
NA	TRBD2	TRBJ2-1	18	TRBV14	CASSPWRLAVYSYNEQFF	TGTGCCAGCAGCCCCTGGAGGCTAGCGGTTTACTCCTACAATGAGCAGTTCTTC
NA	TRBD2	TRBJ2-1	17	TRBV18	CASSRWTSGRSYNEQFF	TGTGCCAGCTCACGATGGACTAGCGGGAGATCTTACAATGAGCAGTTCTTC
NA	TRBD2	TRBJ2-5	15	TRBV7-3	CASSPQAGGEETQYF	TGTGCCAGCAGCCCACAAGCGGGAGGTGAAGAGACCCAGTACTTC
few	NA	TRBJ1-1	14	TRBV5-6	CASSLVRFRGEAFF	TGTGCCAGCAGCTTGGTCCGCTTTCGAGGAGAAGCTTTCTTT
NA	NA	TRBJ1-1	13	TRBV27	CASSLRGYTEAFF	TGTGCCAGCAGTTTAAGGGGGTACACTGAAGCTTTCTTT
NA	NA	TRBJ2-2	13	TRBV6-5	CATILVGGGELFF	TGTGCCACCATTTTGGTTGGCGGCGGGGAGCTGTTTTTT
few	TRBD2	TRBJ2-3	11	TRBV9	CASGRGDTQYF	TGTGCCTCTGGGAGGGGAGATACGCAGTATTTT
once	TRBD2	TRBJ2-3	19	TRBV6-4	CASSDSRLAGGPGSDTQYF	TGTGCCAGCAGTGACTCAAGGCTAGCGGGAGGGCCGGGATCAGATACGCAGTATTTT
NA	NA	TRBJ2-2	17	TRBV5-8	CASTPGYTSANTGELFF	TGTGCCAGCACCCCAGGGTATACCTCCGCGAACACCGGGGAGCTGTTTTTT
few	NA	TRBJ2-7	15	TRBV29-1	CSVFFKEKTAYEQYF	TGCAGCGTTTTTTTCAAGGAGAAGACGGCCTACGAGCAGTACTTC
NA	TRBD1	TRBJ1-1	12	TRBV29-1	CSGGQGNTEAFF	TGCAGCGGCGGACAGGGAAATACTGAAGCTTTCTTT
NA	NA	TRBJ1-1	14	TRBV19	CASRVSQGPPEAFF	TGTGCCAGTAGGGTTTCGCAGGGCCCCCCTGAAGCTTTCTTT
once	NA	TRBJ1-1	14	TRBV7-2	CASSYLLGETEAFF	TGTGCCAGCAGCTACCTACTAGGTGAAACTGAAGCTTTCTTT
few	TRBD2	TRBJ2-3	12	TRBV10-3	CAIWDYTDTQYF	TGTGCCATCTGGGACTACACAGATACGCAGTATTTT
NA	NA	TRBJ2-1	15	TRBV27	CASSPRRSGDNEQFF	TGTGCCAGCAGCCCAAGGAGGAGTGGCGACAATGAGCAGTTCTTC
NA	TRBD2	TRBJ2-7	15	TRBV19	CASSSGTSGRGEQYF	TGTGCCAGTAGTTCCGGGACTAGCGGGAGAGGAGAGCAGTACTTC
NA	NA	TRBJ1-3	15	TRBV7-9	CSSSLPQGQSNTIYF	TGTTCCAGCAGCTTACCACAGGGTCAGTCGAACACCATATATTTT
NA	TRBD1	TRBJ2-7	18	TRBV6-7	CASSYSLGQGIWSYEQYF	TGTGCCAGCAGTTACTCGCTGGGACAGGGAATTTGGTCCTACGAGCAGTACTTC
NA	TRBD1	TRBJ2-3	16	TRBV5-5	CASSLADVRGLHTQYF	TGTGCCAGCAGCTTGGCAGACGTCAGGGGGTTGCATACGCAGTATTTT
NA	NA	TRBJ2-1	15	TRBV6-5	CASSYPRSGDNEQFF	TGTGCCAGCAGTTACCCCCGATCAGGGGACAATGAGCAGTTCTTC
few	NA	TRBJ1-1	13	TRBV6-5	CASAGGASTEAFF	TGTGCCAGCGCTGGGGGGGCGAGCACTGAAGCTTTCTTT
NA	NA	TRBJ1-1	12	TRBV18	CASSPGPAEAFF	TGTGCCAGCTCACCTGGGCCGGCTGAAGCTTTCTTT
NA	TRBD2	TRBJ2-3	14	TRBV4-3	CASSLSGGTDTQYF	TGCGCCAGCAGCCTTTCGGGAGGTACAGATACGCAGTATTTT